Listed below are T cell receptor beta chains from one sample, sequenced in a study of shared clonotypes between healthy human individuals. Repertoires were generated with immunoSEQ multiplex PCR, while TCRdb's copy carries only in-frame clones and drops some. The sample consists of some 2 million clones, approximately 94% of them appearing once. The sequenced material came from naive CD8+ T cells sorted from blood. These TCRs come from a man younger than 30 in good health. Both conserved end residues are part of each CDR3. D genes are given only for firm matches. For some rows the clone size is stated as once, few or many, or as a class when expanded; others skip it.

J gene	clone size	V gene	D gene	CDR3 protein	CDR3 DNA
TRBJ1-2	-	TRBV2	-	CASLSGGGYGYTF	TGTGCCAGCTTATCCGGGGGAGGCTATGGCTACACCTTC
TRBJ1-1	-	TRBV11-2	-	CASSFDYTEAFF	TGTGCCAGCAGCTTCGATTACACTGAAGCTTTCTTT
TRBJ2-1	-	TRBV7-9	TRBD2	CASSFGGGPSDEQFF	TGTGCCAGCAGCTTCGGGGGAGGGCCATCCGATGAGCAGTTCTTC
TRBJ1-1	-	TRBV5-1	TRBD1	CASSSGQGNTEAFF	TGCGCCAGCAGCTCTGGACAGGGAAACACTGAAGCTTTCTTT
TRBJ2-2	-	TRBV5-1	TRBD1	CASSSTPGQGYTGELFF	TGCGCCAGCAGCTCGACCCCGGGACAGGGTTACACCGGGGAGCTGTTTTTT
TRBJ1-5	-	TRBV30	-	CAWSVGASSNQPQHF	TGTGCCTGGAGTGTAGGGGCTTCTAGCAATCAGCCCCAGCATTTT
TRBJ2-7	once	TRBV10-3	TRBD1	CAISDWDSLGVEQYF	TGTGCCATCAGTGATTGGGACAGCCTAGGAGTCGAGCAGTACTTC
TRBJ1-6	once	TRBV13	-	CASSLGGESYNSPLHF	TGTGCCAGCAGCTTAGGGGGGGAGTCCTATAATTCACCCCTCCACTTT
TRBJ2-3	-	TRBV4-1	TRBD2	CASSQVSGGEADTQYF	TGCGCCAGCAGCCAAGTTAGCGGGGGGGAAGCAGATACGCAGTATTTT
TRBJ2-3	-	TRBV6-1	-	CASSEIGGATDTQYF	TGTGCCAGCAGTGAAATAGGCGGGGCCACAGATACGCAGTATTTT
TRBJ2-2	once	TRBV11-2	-	CASSFSAGTGELFF	TGTGCCAGCAGTTTTTCCGCAGGGACCGGGGAGCTGTTTTTT
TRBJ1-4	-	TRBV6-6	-	CASSFNRQALNEKLFF	TGTGCCAGCAGTTTCAACAGACAGGCCTTGAATGAAAAACTGTTTTTT
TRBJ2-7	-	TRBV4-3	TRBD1	CASSPDRGHEQYF	TGCGCCAGCAGCCCGGACAGGGGGCACGAGCAGTACTTC
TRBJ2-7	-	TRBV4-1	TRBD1	CASSQDRGLYEQYF	TGCGCCAGCAGTCAGGACAGGGGGCTGTACGAGCAGTACTTC
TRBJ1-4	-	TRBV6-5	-	CDGGQTNEKLFF	TGTGACGGGGGACAAACTAATGAAAAACTGTTTTTT
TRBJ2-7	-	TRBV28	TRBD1	CASRDRGLDEQYF	TGTGCCAGTCGGGACAGGGGGCTCGACGAGCAGTACTTC
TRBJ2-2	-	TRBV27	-	CASSLTLNTGELFF	TGTGCCAGCAGTTTGACTTTAAACACCGGGGAGCTGTTTTTT
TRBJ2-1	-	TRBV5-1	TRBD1	CASAGTVNEQFF	TGCGCCAGCGCCGGGACAGTCAATGAGCAGTTCTTC
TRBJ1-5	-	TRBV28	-	CASMGPEGYQPQHF	TGTGCCAGCATGGGGCCAGAGGGCTATCAGCCCCAGCATTTT
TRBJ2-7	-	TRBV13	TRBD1	CASSLGGQGISYEQYF	TGTGCCAGCAGCTTAGGGGGACAGGGCATAAGCTACGAGCAGTACTTC
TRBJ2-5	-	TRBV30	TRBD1	CAWDWTGGGETQYF	TGTGCGTGGGATTGGACAGGGGGTGGAGAGACCCAGTACTTC
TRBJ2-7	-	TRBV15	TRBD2	CATSGTSDYEQYF	TGTGCCACCAGCGGGACTAGCGATTACGAGCAGTACTTC
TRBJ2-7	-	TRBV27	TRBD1	CASSSGQGFYEQYF	TGTGCCAGCAGTTCGGGACAGGGATTCTACGAGCAGTACTTC
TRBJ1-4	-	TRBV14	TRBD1	CASSSTGVGEKLFF	TGTGCCAGCAGCTCAACAGGGGTCGGAGAAAAACTGTTTTTT
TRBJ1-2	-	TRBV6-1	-	CASSVIHTGSYGYTF	TGTGCCAGCAGCGTCATCCATACGGGTAGTTATGGCTACACCTTC
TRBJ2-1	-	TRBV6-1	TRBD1	CASSEGRGHYNEQFF	TGTGCCAGCAGTGAAGGCAGGGGGCACTACAATGAGCAGTTCTTC
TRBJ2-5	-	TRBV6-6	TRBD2	CASRITGLAVQETQYF	TGTGCCAGCAGGATAACGGGACTAGCGGTACAAGAGACCCAGTACTTC
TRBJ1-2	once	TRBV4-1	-	CASSQSGINYGYTF	TGCGCCAGCAGCCAATCAGGGATCAACTATGGCTACACCTTC
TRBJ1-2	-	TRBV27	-	CASSLGAAGGDHYGYTF	TGTGCCAGCAGTTTAGGGGCGGCGGGGGGCGACCACTATGGCTACACCTTC
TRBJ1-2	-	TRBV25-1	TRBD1	CASRTGGANGYTF	TGTGCCAGCCGGACAGGGGGCGCGAATGGCTACACCTTC
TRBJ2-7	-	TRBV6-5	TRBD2	CASSYSGLAGAYEQYF	TGTGCCAGCAGTTACTCCGGGCTAGCGGGTGCCTACGAGCAGTACTTC
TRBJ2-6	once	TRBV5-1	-	CASSSSLDRSGANVLTF	TGCGCCAGCAGCTCCTCACTTGACAGGTCTGGGGCCAACGTCCTGACTTTC
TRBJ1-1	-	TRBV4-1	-	CASSQEGRMNTEAFF	TGCGCCAGCAGCCAGGAGGGACGGATGAACACTGAAGCTTTCTTT
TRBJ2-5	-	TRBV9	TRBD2	CASSVGGGDGETQYF	TGTGCCAGCAGCGTAGGTGGGGGGGACGGAGAGACCCAGTACTTC
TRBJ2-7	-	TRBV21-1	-	CASSKAQPQGRDEQYF	TGTGCCAGCAGCAAAGCCCAGCCCCAGGGGAGGGACGAGCAGTACTTC
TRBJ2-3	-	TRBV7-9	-	CASSPAGAIDTQYF	TGTGCCAGCAGTCCCGCGGGGGCCATAGATACGCAGTATTTT
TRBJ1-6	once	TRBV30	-	CAWSVLEGPDSPLHF	TGTGCCTGGAGTGTACTGGAGGGTCCCGATTCACCCCTCCACTTT